Following are 21 T cell receptor beta chains from one sample sequenced in a study of a mutant IDH1 vaccine in newly diagnosed glioma. No antigen has been assigned to these receptors. Libraries were prepared by immunoSEQ multiplex PCR; TCRdb keeps only in-frame clonotypes and omits some of them. The top ten hold about 6.3% of the sample, which has around 41,000 clones, around 78% seen once. Time point meaning: week 23, last vaccination. A 20-mer mutant IDH1 peptide at 300 ug was injected subcutaneously with topical imiquimod. The sample was PBMCs, taken from a glioma patient whose treatment included an IDH1 peptide vaccine. The source of these receptors is a woman aged 40 to 49 with glioma. Some clones in this sample may be carry-over from other donors' samples.

This clone has a handful of counts. The genes are TRBV7-9 and TRBJ2-4; possibly TRBD1 for D (5 bases). V was cut by 2 bases and J by 6 bases, with 14 bases left in between. The CDR3 sequence is 15 residues long. Germline V gene data show CDR1 as SEHNR and CDR2 as FQNEAQ (reference sequence). CDR3 in amino acids: CASSLSTGSGNIQYF. Written as DNA, the CDR3 is TGTGCCAGCAGCTTATCCACAGGATCGGGAAACATTCAGTACTTC.

J is TRBJ1-4 and V is TRBV27; D is uncertain. V gave up 2 bases and J gave up 8 bases, with 12 bases separating them. CDR3 length: 14 amino acids. From germline, CDR1 is MNHEY and CDR2 SMNVEV (reference sequence). CDR3 residues: CASSLRSRREKLFF. Written as DNA, the CDR3 is TGTGCCAGCAGTTTAAGGTCGCGGAGAGAAAAACTGTTTTTT.

J is TRBJ1-5 and V is TRBV5-1; no reliable D call. Germline V gives CDR1 SGHRS, CDR2 YFSETQ. The germline V and J ends were trimmed by 3 bases and 7 bases, with 11 bases remaining between them. This CDR3 is built from 13 residues. The CDR3 coding sequence is TGCGCCAGCAGCTGGCCCCCCCTACAGCCCCAGCATTTT. Its protein product is CASSWPPLQPQHF.

V is TRBV6-6 and J is TRBJ2-7; 7 positions agree with TRBD1. This CDR3 spans 13 amino acids. Germline CDR1 reads MNHNY; CDR2 reads SVGAGI (reference sequence). Trimming cost V 5 bases and J 3 bases; bases outside gene matches: 4. The CDR3 reads CASSKGQSYEQYF. The CDR3 nucleotides are TGTGCCAGCAGTAAGGGACAGAGCTACGAGCAGTACTTC.

The chain recombines TRBV29-1 with TRBJ2-7, with no clear D. The germline CDR1 and CDR2 sequences are SQVTM and ANQGSEA. The CDR3 runs 13 residues. Trimming stripped 3 bases from V and 1 base from J, with 10 bases between. The CDR3 sequence: CSVDLDTSYEQYF. In DNA form, the CDR3 reads TGCAGCGTTGATCTAGACACTTCCTACGAGCAGTACTTC.

The rearrangement joins TRBV5-1 to TRBJ1-4; a possible D gene is TRBD1 (5 bases). Germline lookup yields CDR1 SGHRS and CDR2 YFSETQ. Trimming took 6 bases from V and 2 from J, leaving 11 bases between them. There are 14 residues in the CDR3. The CDR3 protein is CASTPGETNEKLFF. The DNA for the CDR3 is TGCGCCAGCACCCCGGGGGAGACTAATGAAAAACTGTTTTTT.

The J gene is TRBJ2-6, the V gene TRBV7-9; 8 nucleotides agree with TRBD1. J was trimmed by 11 bases and V by 1 base; bases with no gene match: 7. Germline CDR1 reads SEHNR; CDR2 reads FQNEAQ (reference sequence). This CDR3 comprises 15 residues. The CDR3 reads CASSLGRGQAHVLTF. In nucleotides, the CDR3 is TGTGCCAGCAGCTTAGGGAGGGGACAGGCGCACGTCCTGACTTTC.

V and J are TRBV9 and TRBJ1-4; the D is unclear. V was cut by 3 bases and J by 0 bases, with 9 bases left in between. This CDR3 has 15 residues. Germline V gene sequence: CDR1 SGDLS, CDR2 YYNGEE. The CDR3 sequence: CASSATSTTNEKLFF. For the CDR3, the DNA is TGTGCCAGCAGCGCTACTTCTACAACTAATGAAAAACTGTTTTTT.

This clone was observed once. The chain couples TRBV5-4 to TRBJ2-4; D is unresolved. Trimming removed 1 base at V and 1 base at J, with 12 bases between. The CDR3 sequence is 16 residues long. Germline V lookup: CDR1 SGHNT, CDR2 YYREEE (reference sequence). The CDR3 loop reads CASSLPGSRAKNIQYF. The CDR3 bases are TGTGCCAGCAGCTTGCCCGGGTCGAGGGCCAAAAACATTCAGTACTTC.

V and J are TRBV6-1 and TRBJ1-3, with TRBD1 as a possible D gene (6 bases). The CDR3 is 15 amino acids. With 5 bases removed from V and 4 bases from J, the gap between germline ends came to 15 bases. Germline V CDR1 and CDR2: MNHNS, SASEGT. CDR3 sequence: CASSQSGASGNTIYF. DNA of the CDR3: TGTGCCAGCAGTCAGTCGGGGGCGAGCGGAAACACCATATATTTT.

The V and J genes are TRBV6-5 and TRBJ2-3; D ambiguous. The V end lost 2 bases, the J end lost 2 bases, and 11 bases lay between the germline ends. The CDR3 covers 15 residues. The germline gives CDR1 MNHEY, CDR2 SVGAGI. This CDR3 reads CASSYTWGTTDTQYF. In nucleotides, the CDR3 is TGTGCCAGCAGTTACACCTGGGGTACCACAGATACGCAGTATTTT.

The rearrangement uses TRBV18 and TRBJ1-2; D uncertain. Between the trimmed V and J ends, which lost 0 bases and 8 bases, there was a span of 16 bases. The CDR3 has 15 residues. Germline V CDR1 and CDR2: KGHSH, LQKENI. The DNA for the CDR3 is TGTGCCAGCTCACCACCAATCCCACTCCAGGACGGCTACACCTTC. This sequence encodes CASSPPIPLQDGYTF.

The chain has TRBV9 and TRBJ1-6; 9 bases match TRBD1. Germline CDR1 and CDR2: SGDLS and YYNGEE. V gave up 10 bases and J gave up 1 base; unmatched junction bases: 18. The CDR3 sequence is 19 residues long. The CDR3 sequence is CARETGTGIFWSYNSPLHF. CDR3 coding DNA: TGTGCCCGAGAGACCGGGACAGGGATATTTTGGTCCTATAATTCACCCCTCCACTTT.

This clone was detected once. V and J are TRBV5-4 and TRBJ1-2; perhaps TRBD1 as D (5 bases). The germline V and J ends were trimmed by 2 bases and 9 bases, with 17 bases remaining between them. The CDR3 length is 14 residues. Germline lookup yields CDR1 SGHNT and CDR2 YYREEE (reference sequence). DNA for the CDR3: TGTGCCAGCAGCTTTCCGGGGCCTTTATGGAGCTACACCTTC. This gives the protein CASSFPGPLWSYTF.

V usage is TRBV9 and J usage is TRBJ2-1, with D possibly TRBD2 on 7 matching bases. CDR3 length: 15 residues. Trimming took off 3 bases at V and 8 bases at J, with 18 bases between the two ends. The germline V gene encodes CDR1 SGDLS and CDR2 YYNGEE. The CDR3 protein is CASSAPGGPQYEQFF. Written as DNA, the CDR3 is TGTGCCAGCAGCGCGCCGGGGGGCCCCCAGTATGAGCAGTTCTTC.

V and J are TRBV19 and TRBJ1-1; D may be TRBD1 (5 bases). There are 14 residues in the CDR3. From germline, CDR1 is LNHDA and CDR2 SQIVND (reference sequence). Trimming took off 6 bases at V and 1 base at J, with 12 bases between the two ends. The CDR3 protein is CASRNRDGNTEAFF. The CDR3 nucleotides read TGTGCCAGTAGGAACCGGGACGGGAACACTGAAGCTTTCTTT.

V gene TRBV2 combines with J gene TRBJ1-2; no clear D. The germline CDR1 and CDR2 sequences are SNHLY and FYNNEI. V lost 8 bases to trimming and J lost 6 bases, with 13 bases between them. CDR3 length equals 12 residues. The CDR3, as DNA: TGTGCCAGCTCCTCTAGAAGGGATGGCTACACCTTC. Protein: CASSSRRDGYTF. Based on the CDR3 plus reference TRBV2 and TRBJ1-2, the full variable domain is EPEVTQTPSHQVTQMGQEVILRCVPISNHLYFYWYRQILGQKVEFLVSFYNNEISEKSEIFDDQFSVERPDGSNFTLKIRSTKLEDSAMYFCASSSRRDGYTFGSGTRLTVV.

V and J are TRBV18 and TRBJ2-6, with D unresolved. The length of the CDR3 is 15 residues. V lost 0 bases and J lost 0, with 3 bases in between. From germline, CDR1 is KGHSH and CDR2 LQKENI. This CDR3 is CASSPPNSGANVLTF. The CDR3 region has the DNA TGTGCCAGCTCACCACCGAACTCTGGGGCCAACGTCCTGACTTTC. Full variable domain (remainder filled in from reference TRBV18 and TRBJ2-6): NAGVMQNPRHLVRRRGQEARLRCSPMKGHSHVYWYRQLPEEGLKFMVYLQKENIIDESGMPKERFSAEFPKEGPSILRIQQVVRGDSAAYFCASSPPNSGANVLTFGAGSRLTVL.

The chain employs TRBV13 and TRBJ2-7, with D possibly being TRBD1 (6 bases). CDR3 size: 14 residues. V was cut by 4 bases and J by 0 bases, with 10 bases left in between. Germline V gene sequence: CDR1 PRHDT, CDR2 FYEKMQ (reference sequence). The CDR3 region is CASSSRDTSYEQYF. The CDR3 region has the DNA TGTGCCAGCAGCTCCCGGGACACCTCCTACGAGCAGTACTTC.

The rearrangement uses TRBV7-8 and TRBJ1-5; TRBD1 agrees at 9 bases. From germline, CDR1 is SGHVS and CDR2 FQNEAQ. The CDR3 has 16 amino acids. V dropped 4 bases and J dropped 1; count of bases not matched to a gene: 5. This CDR3 is CASSWGTGRSNQPQHF. The CDR3 coding sequence is TGTGCCAGCAGCTGGGGGACAGGGCGGAGCAATCAGCCCCAGCATTTT.

The chain employs TRBV19 and TRBJ1-5, with a weak D call TRBD1 (5 bases). V gave up 4 bases and J gave up 6 bases, with 22 bases separating them. Germline V gives CDR1 LNHDA, CDR2 SQIVND (reference sequence). The CDR3 is 17 amino acids. In DNA, the CDR3 is TGTGCCAGTAGTAGGGAGGGGTTAGAGGCTCGGGCTCAGCCCCAGCATTTT. Protein product: CASSREGLEARAQPQHF.